This T cell receptor beta chain appears in the sequencing data of a study of Graves' ophthalmopathy and Graves' hyperthyroidism. Study-level background: The collection of peripheral blood took place at initial diagnosis, before any treatment.

With respect to this clonotype: As yet, its antigen is unknown.

Presentation of ophthalmopathy in the donors involved moderate-to-severe activity, CAS ≥3, NOSPECS ≥4 and a duration under 3 months. The V gene end was trimmed by 2 bases and the J gene end by 5 bases; junction bases not matched to a gene: 5. The CDR3 has 15 residues. Points from the study as a whole: Detection in blood was also observed for most expanded thyroid clonotypes above 0.001 frequency.

RNA transcripts yielded amplified TCR beta CDR3 regions. Investigators did first-round RT-PCR with HTBI primers, then second-round multiplex PCR. Using its own MiXCR run on the multiplex PCR reads, TCRdb lists one record per CDR3 protein. The sample has 650,000 to 800,000 distinct CDR3 sequences, just over 40% seen once; the top ten hold more than 2.5%. The sequencing sample was made of peripheral blood. The V gene is TRBV12-3 or TRBV12-4, the J gene TRBJ2-5; 10 nucleotides align to TRBD2. This TCR came from an adult man with Graves' ophthalmopathy. This CDR3 is CASSLSGRAGETQYF. In DNA, the CDR3 is TGTGCCAGCAGTTTAAGCGGGAGGGCCGGGGAGACCCAGTACTTC.